This TCR beta chain was sequenced during a study of blood T cell repertoires in COVID-19. Study as a whole: In each case, the material was cDNA or gDNA derived from T cells, B-cell-depleted T cells, or PBMCs.

Measured with immunoSEQ multiplex PCR; TCRdb has only the in-frame clones, and not every one. The table has 20,000 to 30,000 clones, about 92% seen once. Germline assignment: CDR1 KGHSH and CDR2 LQKENI. With V trimmed by 2 bases and J by 3 bases, 6 bases remained unmatched. This CDR3 spans 17 amino acids. V is TRBV18 and J is TRBJ2-1; 11 positions match TRBD2. The specimen was peripheral blood. The receptor's source is a man aged 70 or older with active COVID-19. CDR3 nucleotide sequence: TGTGCCAGCTCACCAGGGCTAGCGGGAGGCCGCTACAATGAGCAGTTCTTC. Amino acid sequence: CASSPGLAGGRYNEQFF.